The clone carrying this TCR beta chain was detected many times. The sample comes from a study of T cells of healthy individuals. TCRdb recomputed calls from the 5' RACE reads with MiXCR, one row per CDR3 protein. The table has around 90,000 distinct CDR3 sequences, about 4.8% seen once; the top ten hold 6.5% to 8%. Germline V CDR1 and CDR2: MNHEY, SMNVEV (reference sequence). The CDR3 is 16 residues long. V lost 5 bases and J lost 0, with 13 bases in between. The TCR comes from a female donor in good health. The chain carries TRBV27 and TRBJ1-4; D is uncertain. The DNA for the CDR3 is TGTGCCAGCAGTCCCACATGGGTTGCAACTAATGAAAAACTGTTTTTT. It codes for CASSPTWVATNEKLFF.